The present entry profiles one TCR beta chain with its context. The specificity of this receptor is unknown. No base qualities exist here, and no much larger clone lies one base off it. The immunoSEQ Assay, a bias-controlled multiplex PCR, was used to amplify TCRbeta CDR3 regions from genomic DNA. From the authors' description of their analysis: The number of nucleated cells in each sample was estimated by amplification of reference gene primers within the assay. To quantify the absolute abundance of each unique TCRbeta CDR3 rearrangement, sequence reads were collapsed and filtered. For each sample, productive Simpson clonality was calculated as the square root of Simpson's diversity index across productive rearrangements. Held by TCRdb, this immuneACCESS table contains in-frame sequences only and omits some clones. Under half of the omission traces to an unresolved V gene where checked; the cause of the rest is unknown. From that table come the V and J calls and clone size; the DNA was used to work out D and trimming. The sample table shows about 100,000 clones, and 80% are seen once. Clones ranked in the top ten supply 12% of the sample.

Trimmed from V: 3 bases; trimmed from J: 5 bases; junction bases lacking a gene match: 8. The CDR3 starts with the cysteine, ends with the phenylalanine, and has 15 residues. The kept DNA is CDR3 alone, 45 bases in frame from the first base. The germline V gene encodes CDR1 LNHDA and CDR2 SQIVND (reference sequence). The sample comes from a study of blood T cell repertoires in COVID-19 (TCRdb year 2020). Looking at the study overall: Samples from collaborators originated in the United States, Italy and Spain and spanned both the acute and convalescent phases of COVID-19. The prospective study material was composed of cDNA or gDNA derived from T cells, B-cell-depleted T cells, or PBMCs. The dataset comprised deeply sampled blood TCRbeta repertoires from subjects exposed to, actively infected with, or recovered from COVID-19. The repertoires were released in a freely available public database intended as a resource for research on the immune response to SARS-CoV-2. Samples came from the ongoing ImmuneRACE study (first 160 participants) plus 1,254 subjects from 6 global collaborators. The sample metadata nearly always contained a de-identified subject ID, COVID-19 status, age in years and sex. Where available, HLA class I and class II types were taken from metadata supplied by the sample provider and were not determined by assay-based typing. Overall results and qualifications from the work: The amount of clinical and demographic metadata varied by source and participant and was provided uncurated.

Collaborating institutions collected whole blood in K2EDTA tubes following their own protocols. For TCRbeta analysis, collaborators shipped samples as frozen whole blood, isolated PBMCs, or DNA extracted from either of those sample types. The chain is assembled from TRBV19 and TRBJ1-1, and TRBD1 matches 8 of the central bases. What was sequenced was peripheral blood. This sequence was found in a woman aged 65 to 85 with acute or convalescent COVID-19. The nucleotide sequence reads as follows: TGTGCCAGTAGTATGGGGGGACAGGTCGGAACTGAAGCTTTCTTT. It encodes CASSMGGQVGTEAFF.